The 18 T cell receptor beta chains given below trace back to one sample, sequenced in a study of beta chain features in type 1 diabetes. TCRB transcripts that were expressed got sequenced, as all of the isolated RNA had been reverse transcribed. Only in-frame clones appear in the TCRdb table, and some are missing; sequencing was by immunoSEQ multiplex PCR. The sample lists hundreds of thousands of clones, less than 15% seen once, with more than 6.5% in the top ten. Material for sequencing was central memory CD4+ T cells from blood. These receptors were obtained from a man between 25 and 39 years old in good health.

The V call is TRBV7-2, the J call TRBJ1-5; TRBD1 aligns across 7 bases. The CDR3 sequence is 14 residues long. The V gene's germline CDR1 is SGHTA and CDR2 FQGNSA. V dropped 4 bases and J dropped 2; count of bases not matched to a gene: 2. The CDR3 DNA follows: TGTGCCAGCAGCTCGACAGGGCGCAATCAGCCCCAGCATTTT. This codes for CASSSTGRNQPQHF.

This clone has more than one count but fewer than ten. The rearrangement joins TRBV18 to TRBJ1-2; tentatively, D is TRBD1 (6 bases). The CDR3 is 13 amino acids. Germline-derived CDR1 and CDR2 are KGHSH and LQKENI. Trimming left V 2 bases short and J 8 bases short, with 12 bases between. This CDR3 reads CASSPSTGSGYTF. The CDR3 DNA follows: TGTGCCAGCTCACCAAGTACAGGGAGCGGCTACACCTTC. Filled out from reference TRBV18 and TRBJ1-2, the complete variable domain reads NAGVMQNPRHLVRRRGQEARLRCSPMKGHSHVYWYRQLPEEGLKFMVYLQKENIIDESGMPKERFSAEFPKEGPSILRIQQVVRGDSAAYFCASSPSTGSGYTFGSGTRLTVV.

This clone was picked up a small number of times. J is TRBJ1-6 and V is TRBV6-1, with D uncertain. The CDR3 runs to 13 residues. The V gene's germline CDR1 is MNHNS and CDR2 SASEGT. Trimming pared 6 bases from V and 7 bases from J, leaving 10 bases between. The CDR3 protein is CASSRVSNSPLHF. CDR3 DNA sequence: TGTGCCAGCAGCCGGGTTTCAAATTCACCCCTCCACTTT.

This clone has a handful of counts. The rearrangement joins TRBV7-7 to TRBJ2-5; 9 nucleotides line up with TRBD2. After removal of 6 bases from V and 1 base from J, the junction contained 6 bases not matched to a gene. CDR1 SSHAT and CDR2 FNYEAQ come from the germline V gene (reference sequence). There are 15 residues in the CDR3. The CDR3 protein is CASSSGLAGQETQYF. The CDR3 nucleotides read TGTGCCAGCAGTTCGGGACTAGCAGGCCAAGAGACCCAGTACTTC. Full variable domain (rest looked up from reference TRBV7-7 and TRBJ2-5): GAGVSQSPRYKVTKRGQDVTLRCDPISSHATLYWYQQALGQGPEFLTYFNYEAQPDKSGLPSDRFSAERPEGSISTLTIQRTEQRDSAMYRCASSSGLAGQETQYFGPGTRLLVL.

This clone was observed a handful of times. V and J are TRBV4-1 and TRBJ1-3; D is unresolved. V lost 0 bases, J lost 4 bases, and 10 bases lay in between. The CDR3 has 15 amino acids. Germline loops: CDR1 MGHRA, CDR2 YSYEKL. As DNA, the CDR3 is TGCGCCAGCAGCCAAGATCATAGGACGGGAAACACCATATATTTT. Translating gives CASSQDHRTGNTIYF.

This clone was picked up many times. The V call is TRBV5-6, the J call TRBJ2-5; the D gene is possibly TRBD2 (6 bases). The V gene's germline CDR1 is SGHDT and CDR2 YYEEEE. The CDR3 covers 12 residues. V was clipped by 6 bases and J by 4 bases, with 10 bases between them. CDR3 DNA sequence: TGTGCCAGCACCCTCGGGGGAGAGACCCAGTACTTC. Protein: CASTLGGETQYF.

J is TRBJ2-2 and V is TRBV6-1; the D gene is possibly TRBD1 (5 bases). The germline gives CDR1 MNHNS, CDR2 SASEGT. There are 14 residues in the CDR3. The V gene lost 6 bases and the J gene lost 7 bases, with 15 bases spanning the gap. The CDR3 DNA reads as TGTGCCAGCAGCGCTCTGCAAGGGGTCGGGGAGCTGTTTTTT. As protein: CASSALQGVGELFF.

This clone has only a few counts. The V and J genes are TRBV6-5 and TRBJ1-2; D call uncertain. The CDR3 totals 14 residues. V shed 0 bases and J shed 7 bases, with 12 bases lying between them. Germline-derived CDR1 and CDR2 are MNHEY and SVGAGI. The CDR3 sequence is CASSYSTVSSGYTF. The DNA of the CDR3 is TGTGCCAGCAGTTACTCGACCGTTTCAAGTGGCTACACCTTC.

This clone came up many times. The chain has TRBV4-1 and TRBJ2-1; TRBD2 aligns across 8 bases. V shed 0 bases and J 4 bases; nucleotides not matched to a gene: 5. This CDR3 has 16 residues. Germline lookup yields CDR1 MGHRA and CDR2 YSYEKL. For the CDR3, the DNA is TGCGCCAGCAGCCAAGATGTGGCGGGGGGATACAATGAGCAGTTCTTC. Protein product: CASSQDVAGGYNEQFF.

The V and J genes are TRBV6-5 and TRBJ1-1, with 7 bases matching TRBD1. This CDR3 is built from 15 residues. Per germline, CDR1 MNHEY and CDR2 SVGAGI. V shed 7 bases and J 0 bases; nucleotides not matched to a gene: 8. The CDR3 DNA is TGTGCCAGCACCCCGGACAGGAGATTGAACACTGAAGCTTTCTTT. Translating gives CASTPDRRLNTEAFF.

This clone was counted ten times or more. The chain recombines TRBV6-5 with TRBJ2-1; the D is unclear. With 5 bases removed from V and 8 bases from J, the gap between germline ends came to 10 bases. The CDR3 consists of 12 residues. The germline V gene encodes CDR1 MNHEY and CDR2 SVGAGI. CDR3 region: CASSLHGDEQFF. CDR3 nucleotide sequence: TGTGCCAGCAGTCTTCATGGGGATGAGCAGTTCTTC.

The table lists this clone with a few counts. The chain has TRBV14 and TRBJ2-5; D is unresolved. The CDR3 extends over 13 amino acids. Per the germline V gene, CDR1 is SGHDN and CDR2 is FVKESK. V lost 5 bases to trimming and J lost 2 bases, with 9 bases between them. This CDR3 reads CASSVGPQETQYF. CDR3 nucleotides: TGTGCCAGCAGCGTAGGACCTCAAGAGACCCAGTACTTC. Together with reference TRBV14 and TRBJ2-5, the CDR3 gives the full variable domain: EAGVTQFPSHSVIEKGQTVTLRCDPISGHDNLYWYRRVMGKEIKFLLHFVKESKQDESGMPNNRFLAERTGGTYSTLKVQPAELEDSGVYFCASSVGPQETQYFGPGTRLLVL.

This clone occurred a few times. The gene calls are TRBV7-2 and TRBJ2-3; TRBD2 matches at 11 bases. CDR1 and CDR2 (germline): SGHTA, FQGNSA. The ends lost 5 bases at V and 4 bases at J; junction bases unmatched: 5. CDR3 length: 15 residues. The DNA of the CDR3 is TGTGCCAGCAGCCAACTAGCGGGGGCCGCAGATACGCAGTATTTT. As protein: CASSQLAGAADTQYF.

This clone was detected a few times. The chain has TRBV18 and TRBJ1-4, with 7 bases fitting TRBD1. Germline CDR1 reads KGHSH; CDR2 reads LQKENI. Unmatched junction bases numbered 13, after V lost 3 bases and J lost 0 bases. This CDR3 has 19 residues. For the CDR3, the DNA is TGTGCCAGCTCACCGAGAGGGGGCCAATCATACACAACTAATGAAAAACTGTTTTTT. Amino acid sequence: CASSPRGGQSYTTNEKLFF.

The table lists this clone with many counts. The rearrangement links TRBV29-1 to TRBJ2-3; 9 bases align to TRBD1. The CDR3 sequence is 15 residues long. The V and J ends lost 7 bases and 6 bases, in that order; junction bases with no gene match: 14. In germline, CDR1 is SQVTM, CDR2 ANQGSEA. The CDR3 DNA is TGCAGCGCCCCGGAGCTCCTAGGGACAGGGGATACGCAGTATTTT. It encodes CSAPELLGTGDTQYF.

The CDR3 region is CASWKADSGNTIYF. DNA of the CDR3: TGTGCCTCTTGGAAGGCAGACTCTGGAAACACCATATATTTT. This rearrangement joins TRBV30 to TRBJ1-3; D unresolved. Looked up from germline, CDR1 is GTSNPN and CDR2 is SVGIG (reference sequence). Trimming removed 7 bases at V and 0 bases at J, with 13 bases between. This CDR3 is built from 14 residues.

V gene TRBV5-6 combines with J gene TRBJ2-1; 7 bases are shared with TRBD2. V trimming: 5 bases; J trimming: 8 bases; junction bases outside the gene matches: 13. The germline CDR1 and CDR2 sequences are SGHDT and YYEEEE. The CDR3 spans 15 residues. This CDR3 reads CASSPGLVVSDEQFF. As DNA, the CDR3 is TGTGCCAGCAGTCCAGGACTAGTGGTATCAGATGAGCAGTTCTTC.

This chain uses TRBV7-6 with TRBJ2-1; 8 bases agree with TRBD2. The CDR3 is made up of 15 amino acids. CDR1 and CDR2 (germline): SGHVS, FNYEAQ. The V and J ends lost 0 bases and 6 bases, in that order; junction bases with no gene match: 4. The CDR3 DNA is TGTGCCAGCAGCTTAGCTAGCGGGACCCGCAATGAGCAGTTCTTC. Translating gives CASSLASGTRNEQFF.